Included here is one TCR beta chain sequence, with context. The antigen remains undetermined. This specimen belongs to a study of T cells after yellow fever vaccination. CDR1 is SGHTA and CDR2 is FQGTGA in the germline V gene. The length of the CDR3 is 16 residues. V lost 2 bases and J 1 base, leaving 14 bases between the germline ends. Synthesis of TCR cDNA relied on 5'RACE template switching, which attached a universal primer site and UMIs. From the 5' RACE reads, TCRdb called clonotypes with MiXCR, one entry per CDR3 protein. Of 250,000 to 350,000 distinct CDR3 sequences in the sample, 4% to 5.5% were seen once. Broader study findings: Reappearing after the booster were most of the clones from primary vaccination (less than 98% CD4, 88% CD8). CD4 and CD8 compartments shared a small share of clonotypes, likely from convergent recombination.

This sequence joins TRBV7-3 and TRBJ2-5; possibly TRBD1 or TRBD2 for D (5 bases each). The sequences come from PBMCs, collected 15 days after the yellow fever booster vaccination. The receptor was isolated from a man aged 18 to 30 who received the YFV17D yellow fever vaccine. This chain's CDR3 is CASSLGGRSVQETQYF. As DNA, the CDR3 is TGTGCCAGCAGCTTAGGGGGACGTTCAGTCCAAGAGACCCAGTACTTC.